This T cell receptor beta chain was found in a study of vaccination and CD4 T cells after COVID-19. Turning to this clonotype: What it binds is not known.

CDR3 length: 15 residues. V lost 2 bases and J lost 1; bases outside the gene matches: 3. Germline values: CDR1 SEHNR, CDR2 FQNEAQ (reference sequence). Cultured CD4+ T-cell DNA underwent Oncomine TCR Beta short-read sequencing. TCRdb ran MiXCR on the PCR reads and lists one entry per CDR3 protein. Found here are over 10,000 distinct CDR3 sequences, about 51% of them singletons; the top ten hold about 16%. Treatment meaning: 10-day PBMC culture with coronavirus spike peptide pools or control peptides (ViraFEST assay). The chain uses TRBV7-9 and TRBJ2-5, with 8 bases lining up with TRBD1. Material: CD4+ T cells from blood, cultured in vitro. This TCR derives from a human donor who had recovered from COVID-19. The CDR3, as DNA: TGTGCCAGCAGCTTACGGACAGGGTCCCAAGAGACCCAGTACTTC. Its protein is CASSLRTGSQETQYF.